These T cell receptor beta chains were read from a single sample in a study of blood T cell repertoires in COVID-19. The method was immunoSEQ multiplex PCR; TCRdb's version includes in-frame clones alone and lacks a portion of them. The sample holds fewer than 250,000 clones, approximately 85% seen once. The sample comprised peripheral blood. These TCRs come from a man aged 45 to 65 with acute or convalescent COVID-19. Both conserved end residues are part of each CDR3. A D gene is named only where the DNA matches it firmly.

D	V	J	DNA	CDR3
TRBD2	TRBV10-3	TRBJ2-7	TGTGCCATCAGTCCGGGACTAGCGGACGAGCAGTACTTC	CAISPGLADEQYF
TRBD2	TRBV13	TRBJ2-7	TGTGCCAGCAGCTCCCCGGGACTAGCTGCATACGAGCAGTACTTC	CASSSPGLAAYEQYF
TRBD2	TRBV7-2	TRBJ2-5	TGTGCCAGCAGTGCGGGGGGGCATGAGACCCAGTACTTC	CASSAGGHETQYF
TRBD1	TRBV5-1	TRBJ2-1	TGCGCCAGCAGCTCGCACACGACAGGGACCTACAATGAGCAGTTCTTC	CASSSHTTGTYNEQFF
-	TRBV6-5	TRBJ1-6	TGTGCCAGCAGTTCCGACAGGAAATATTCACCCCTCCACTTT	CASSSDRKYSPLHF
TRBD2	TRBV14	TRBJ2-3	TGTGCCAGCAGCCGCGGGGGGGCAACAGATACGCAGTATTTT	CASSRGGATDTQYF
TRBD2	TRBV5-1	TRBJ2-1	TGCGCCAGCAGCCTACCCACTAGCGGAGAGAACAATGAGCAGTTCTTC	CASSLPTSGENNEQFF
TRBD1	TRBV2	TRBJ2-7	TGTGCCAGCAGGGGGGACAGGGGCAACGAGCAGTACTTC	CASRGDRGNEQYF
TRBD1	TRBV10-2	TRBJ2-1	TGCGCCAGCAGAAGACAGGGAACGTGGGATGAGCAGTTCTTC	CASRRQGTWDEQFF
-	TRBV24-1	TRBJ2-7	TGTGCCACCAGCCCAGGTGGTTACGAGCAGTACTTC	CATSPGGYEQYF
-	TRBV20-1	TRBJ1-4	TGCAGTGCTAGTTTTAAGGGGTCCGAAAAACTGTTTTTT	CSASFKGSEKLFF
TRBD1	TRBV6-6	TRBJ1-1	TGTGCCAGCAGTCAACAGGGGGCGGTAAACACTGAAGCTTTCTTT	CASSQQGAVNTEAFF
TRBD1	TRBV2	TRBJ1-5	TGTGCCAGCAGTGGACAGGGAGGCAATCAGCCCCAGCATTTT	CASSGQGGNQPQHF
-	TRBV30	TRBJ1-4	TGTGCCTGGAATAAAATTACGGGTGAAAAACTGTTTTTT	CAWNKITGEKLFF